The rows below give T cell receptor beta chains drawn from one sample of a study of T cell responses to AZD1222 COVID-19 vaccine. Measured with immunoSEQ multiplex PCR; TCRdb has only the in-frame clones, and not every one. The data contain 150,000 to 170,000 clones, about 92% of them singletons. The material was peripheral blood, obtained on day 0 of AZD1222 vaccination. Receptor source: an adult in good health. CDR3s include the opening cysteine and the closing phenylalanine or tryptophan.

cdr3_aa,j_call,v_call
CASGLVSEGNEQFF,TRBJ2-1,TRBV12-5
CASSESLNQPQHF,TRBJ1-5,TRBV10-1
CASSTSTGSANEKLFF,TRBJ1-4,TRBV7-2
CASSVYGTTHGHSNQPQHF,TRBJ1-5,TRBV2
CASDLGFSGNTIYF,TRBJ1-3,TRBV5-6
CASSLGGPGNTIYF,TRBJ1-3,TRBV5-1
CASILGTVNYGYTF,TRBJ1-2,TRBV6-5
CASSLGAAPMNTEAFF,TRBJ1-1,TRBV5-4
CASSEQTGLGSYEQYF,TRBJ2-7,TRBV5-4
CASSYSGPLIGETQYF,TRBJ2-5,TRBV6-5
CASSQDRVLNSPLHF,TRBJ1-6,TRBV4-3
CASTYTGSPLHF,TRBJ1-6,TRBV28
CASSYKMNTEAFF,TRBJ1-1,TRBV6-2/TRBV6-3
CASSLDRVYDQPQHF,TRBJ1-5,TRBV2
CATSSGQGSVTGELFF,TRBJ2-2,TRBV19
CASSPTGGNYGYTF,TRBJ1-2,TRBV5-1
CASSAIGLGTEAFF,TRBJ1-1,TRBV2
CASNQTGGHYEQYF,TRBJ2-7,TRBV10-1
CASISQGEPEQFF,TRBJ2-1,TRBV28
CASSLAGRGDGSETQYF,TRBJ2-5,TRBV5-1
CASSVAGNQPQHF,TRBJ1-5,TRBV9
CASSPPSSYEQYF,TRBJ2-7,TRBV18
CAWNVLRPGPALSGYTF,TRBJ1-2,TRBV30
CASSGPPGVGEQFF,TRBJ2-1,TRBV10-1
CATSRDRILAKNIQYF,TRBJ2-4,TRBV15